Following are 4 T cell receptor beta chains from one sample sequenced in a study of blood T cell repertoires in COVID-19 (dated by TCRdb to between 2020 and 2021). Preparation of the library involved the immunoSEQ multiplex PCR assay. Entries here come from immuneACCESS through TCRdb and include only in-frame sequences with V and J called. Some clones fail to appear in such tables; in the studies checked, an unresolved V gene covers under half of the shortfall, and the cause of the remainder is unknown. The sample data list approximately 88,000 clones, and about 74% of these were observed just once. Under 50% of the sample rests with the top ten. Sequenced material: peripheral blood. The source is a human donor in a cohort sampled during active COVID-19.

V and J are TRBV11-2 and TRBJ2-4; 11 nucleotides line up with TRBD1. The CDR3 contains 18 residues. V lost 5 bases to trimming and J lost 1 base; unmatched junction nucleotides: 10. The V gene's germline CDR1 is SGHAT and CDR2 FQNNGV. CDR3 in amino acids: CASSQGQGGVEAKNIQYF. The CDR3 region has the DNA TGTGCCAGCAGCCAGGGACAGGGGGGCGTAGAGGCCAAAAACATTCAGTACTTC.

In its sample, this clone was seen a few times. The CDR3 is CASSPRTDSAYEQYF. The CDR3 DNA is TGTGCCAGCAGCCCGAGGACGGACTCTGCCTACGAGCAGTACTTC. The V and J genes are TRBV9 and TRBJ2-7; D is perhaps TRBD2 (5 bases). The CDR3 sequence is 15 residues long. Per germline, CDR1 SGDLS and CDR2 YYNGEE. Trimming cost V 4 bases and J 2 bases, with 16 bases left between them. Using reference TRBV9 and TRBJ2-7 for the parts outside the CDR3, the full variable domain is DSGVTQTPKHLITATGQRVTLRCSPRSGDLSVYWYQQSLDQGLQFLIQYYNGEERAKGNILERFSAQQFPDLHSELNLSSLELGDSALYFCASSPRTDSAYEQYFGPGTRLTVT.

The J gene is TRBJ1-3, the V gene TRBV19; no clear D. Trimming shortened V by 8 bases and J by 0 bases, and 11 bases separated the two germline ends. The CDR3 has 14 amino acids. The germline CDR1 and CDR2 sequences are LNHDA and SQIVND (reference sequence). The CDR3 reads CASALRTSGNTIYF. The CDR3 DNA sequence: TGTGCCAGTGCCCTCAGAACCTCTGGAAACACCATATATTTT.

The V and J genes are TRBV7-2 and TRBJ1-4; D perhaps matches TRBD1 (5 bases). Trimming cost V 5 bases and J 0 bases, with 13 bases left between them. The CDR3 is 16 residues long. The germline CDR1 and CDR2 sequences are SGHTA and FQGNSA. The CDR3 sequence is CASSQGHVATNEKLFF. The CDR3 nucleotides read TGTGCCAGCAGCCAAGGACACGTGGCAACTAATGAAAAACTGTTTTTT.